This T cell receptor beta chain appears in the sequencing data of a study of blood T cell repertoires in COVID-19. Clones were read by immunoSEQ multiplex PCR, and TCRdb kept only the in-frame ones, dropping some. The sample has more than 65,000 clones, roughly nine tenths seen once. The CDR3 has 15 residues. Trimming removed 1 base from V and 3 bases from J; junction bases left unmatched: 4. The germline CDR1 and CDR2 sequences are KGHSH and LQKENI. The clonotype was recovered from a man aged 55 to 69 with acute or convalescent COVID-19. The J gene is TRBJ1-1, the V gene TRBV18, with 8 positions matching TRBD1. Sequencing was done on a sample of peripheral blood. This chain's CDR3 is CASSPRTGRDTEAFF. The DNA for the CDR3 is TGTGCCAGCTCACCACGGACAGGGCGGGACACTGAAGCTTTCTTT.